This T cell receptor (beta chain) was captured by sequencing in a study of spatial heterogeneity in lung cancer. Time point given: blood at routine non-recurrence follow-up after resection. TCRdb reprocessed the 5' RACE reads via MiXCR and lists one record per CDR3 protein. The sample holds under 150,000 distinct CDR3 sequences, 9.5% to 14% seen once. This clonotype was picked up a small number of times. Germline CDR1 is SNHLY and CDR2 is FYNNEI. The V end lost 3 bases, the J end lost 6 bases, and 5 bases lay between the germline ends. The CDR3 loop spans 12 amino acids. The receptor was isolated from a female donor with early-stage non-small cell lung cancer. The material sequenced was PBMCs, taken at follow-up. This chain links TRBV2 with TRBJ2-2; D is uncertain. CDR3 amino acids: CASSDGPGELFF. The CDR3 DNA reads as TGTGCCAGCAGTGACGGGCCCGGGGAGCTGTTTTTT. Full variable domain (rest looked up from reference TRBV2 and TRBJ2-2): EPEVTQTPSHQVTQMGQEVILRCVPISNHLYFYWYRQILGQKVEFLVSFYNNEISEKSEIFDDQFSVERPDGSNFTLKIRSTKLEDSAMYFCASSDGPGELFFGEGSRLTVL.